The next 9 T cell receptor beta chains were all read from a single sample in a study of CD8 T cells in Susac syndrome. Reverse transcription of about 0.45 to 1 ug RNA was carried out with random hexamers. TCRdb redid the calling of the immunoSEQ multiplex PCR reads with MiXCR, one entry per CDR3 protein. The repertoire holds around 300,000 distinct CDR3 sequences, with 90% to 95% as singletons. The sample taken for sequencing was CD4+ T cells from PBMCs. These receptor sequences come from a human donor with multiple sclerosis.

This chain uses TRBV15 with TRBJ1-5, with a possible D match to TRBD1 (5 bases). V lost 1 base and J lost 4, with 17 bases in between. Per germline, CDR1 LNHNV and CDR2 YYDKDF (reference sequence). The CDR3 consists of 17 residues. In DNA, the CDR3 is TGTGCCACCAGCAGAGGCCCCCCGACAGCCGGAAATCAGCCCCAGCATTTT. This gives the protein CATSRGPPTAGNQPQHF. Full variable domain (remainder filled in from reference TRBV15 and TRBJ1-5): DAMVIQNPRYQVTQFGKPVTLSCSQTLNHNVMYWYQQKSSQAPKLLFHYYDKDFNNEADTPDNFQSRRPNTSFCFLDIRSPGLGDTAMYLCATSRGPPTAGNQPQHFGDGTRLSIL.

The chain employs TRBV18 and TRBJ2-3; the D call may be TRBD1 or TRBD2 (5 bases each). From germline, CDR1 is KGHSH and CDR2 LQKENI. The CDR3 is made up of 14 amino acids. The germline V and J ends were trimmed by 3 bases and 2 bases, with 9 bases remaining between them. DNA for the CDR3: TGTGCCAGCTCACCGGGACGGGCCACAGATACGCAGTATTTT. Translating it yields CASSPGRATDTQYF.

DNA of the CDR3: TGTGCCAGCAGCTTAACCCGGGAGACAGATACGCAGTATTTT. It encodes CASSLTRETDTQYF. The chain couples TRBV7-2 to TRBJ2-3, with D possibly matching TRBD2 (6 bases). From germline, CDR1 is SGHTA and CDR2 FQGNSA. There are 14 residues in the CDR3. Trimming removed 2 bases from V and 3 bases from J, with 9 bases in between.

This clonotype was recorded only once. The V call is TRBV7-3, the J call TRBJ1-1, with 9 nucleotides matching TRBD1. Trimming removed 5 bases from V and 3 bases from J; junction bases left unmatched: 16. This CDR3 has 18 amino acids. Germline CDR1 is SGHTA and CDR2 is FQGTGA. The CDR3 reads CASSPQGGQGWGDTEAFF. The DNA for the CDR3 is TGTGCCAGCAGCCCCCAGGGGGGACAGGGCTGGGGTGACACTGAAGCTTTCTTT.

DNA of the CDR3: TGTGCCACCCGAGTGGAAGGGTCTGGAAACACCATATATTTT. Its translation: CATRVEGSGNTIYF. The chain recombines TRBV6-5 with TRBJ1-3; D is uncertain. The CDR3 totals 14 residues. Germline V lookup: CDR1 MNHEY, CDR2 SVGAGI. V lost 10 bases and J lost 1, with 14 bases in between.

The gene calls are TRBV6-1 and TRBJ2-4, with no clear D. Trimming removed 6 bases at V and 7 bases at J, with 10 bases between. The germline V gene has CDR1 MNHNS and CDR2 SASEGT. This CDR3 contains 12 residues. CDR3 in amino acids: CASSLLGNIQYF. CDR3 coding DNA: TGTGCCAGCAGCCTCTTGGGGAACATTCAGTACTTC.

The chain has TRBV7-3 and TRBJ2-3, with 11 bases matching TRBD1. CDR1 and CDR2 (germline): SGHTA, FQGTGA. J lost 3 bases, V lost 6 bases, and 5 bases had no gene match. CDR3 length: 15 residues. CDR3 sequence: CASRRGTGGTDTQYF. DNA for the CDR3: TGTGCCAGCAGGAGAGGGACAGGGGGGACAGATACGCAGTATTTT.

This sequence joins TRBV27 and TRBJ2-1; TRBD2 might be the D (5 bases). V lost 6 bases to trimming and J lost 6 bases, with 12 bases between them. The CDR3 consists of 13 residues. The germline CDR1 and CDR2 sequences are MNHEY and SMNVEV (reference sequence). CDR3 in DNA: TGTGCCAGCAGCTCCCGGACTTTCAATGAGCAGTTCTTC. It codes for CASSSRTFNEQFF.

The chain couples TRBV2 to TRBJ1-5; possibly TRBD1 for D (6 bases). Germline CDR1 and CDR2: SNHLY and FYNNEI. V shed 7 bases and J shed 4 bases, with 11 bases lying between them. This CDR3 spans 13 amino acids. The CDR3, as DNA: TGTGCCAGCAAGGACAGTCTGAATCAGCCCCAGCATTTT. It is translated as CASKDSLNQPQHF.